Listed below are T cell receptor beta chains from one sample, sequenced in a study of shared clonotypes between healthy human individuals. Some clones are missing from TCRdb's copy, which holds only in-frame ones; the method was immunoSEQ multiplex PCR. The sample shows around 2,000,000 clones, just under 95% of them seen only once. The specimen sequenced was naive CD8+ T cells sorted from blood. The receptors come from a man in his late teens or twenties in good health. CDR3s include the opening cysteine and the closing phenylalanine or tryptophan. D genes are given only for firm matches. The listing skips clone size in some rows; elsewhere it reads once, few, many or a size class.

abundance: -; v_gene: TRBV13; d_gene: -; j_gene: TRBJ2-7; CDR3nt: TGTGCCAGCAGCTTAATCCCCTACGAGCAGTACTTC; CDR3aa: CASSLIPYEQYF
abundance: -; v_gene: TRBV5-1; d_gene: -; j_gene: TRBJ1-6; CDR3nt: TGCGCCAGCAGCCTCAACGGAGTCGGGTCACCCCTCCACTTT; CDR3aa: CASSLNGVGSPLHF
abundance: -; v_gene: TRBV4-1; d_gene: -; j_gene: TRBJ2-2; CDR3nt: TGCGCCAGCACGGTTACCGGGGAGCTGTTTTTT; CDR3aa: CASTVTGELFF
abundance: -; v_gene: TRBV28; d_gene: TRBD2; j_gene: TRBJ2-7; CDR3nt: TGTGCCAGCAGAGGCAGGAGCGGGACCTACGAGCAGTACTTC; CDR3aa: CASRGRSGTYEQYF
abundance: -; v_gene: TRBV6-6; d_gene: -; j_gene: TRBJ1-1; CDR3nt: TGTGCCAGCAGTGATCCCCGAACAGGGAGCACTGAAGCTTTCTTT; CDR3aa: CASSDPRTGSTEAFF
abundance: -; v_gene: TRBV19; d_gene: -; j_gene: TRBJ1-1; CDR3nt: TGTGCCAGTAGCTCACCACAGGTCGGTGAAGCTTTCTTT; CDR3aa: CASSSPQVGEAFF
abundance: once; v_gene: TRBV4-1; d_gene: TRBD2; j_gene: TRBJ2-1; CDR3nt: TGCGCCAGCAGCCAACATCTAGCGGGGGGGAATGAGCAGTTCTTC; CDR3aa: CASSQHLAGGNEQFF
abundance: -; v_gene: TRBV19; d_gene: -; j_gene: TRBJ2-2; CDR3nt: TGTGCCAGTAGTATAGCGAGAGGGCAGTCAGTCGCGAACACCGGGGAGCTGTTTTTT; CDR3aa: CASSIARGQSVANTGELFF
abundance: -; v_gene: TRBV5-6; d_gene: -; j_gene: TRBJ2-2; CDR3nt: TGTGCCAGCAGCTTGGCCAGGGAGAACACCGGGGAGCTGTTTTTT; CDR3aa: CASSLARENTGELFF
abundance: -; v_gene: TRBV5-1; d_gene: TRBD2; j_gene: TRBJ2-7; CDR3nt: TGCGCCAGCAGCTTGGGTGAGGGCGGGGGTTACGAGCAGTACTTC; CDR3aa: CASSLGEGGGYEQYF
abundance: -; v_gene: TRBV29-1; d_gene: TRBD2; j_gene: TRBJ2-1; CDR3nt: TGCAGCGTTGAAGCTAGCGGGGGTGGCAATGAGCAGTTCTTC; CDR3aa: CSVEASGGGNEQFF
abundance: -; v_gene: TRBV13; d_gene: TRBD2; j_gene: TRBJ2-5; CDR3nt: TGTGCCAGCAGCCCGACTAGCGGAGAGACCCAGTACTTC; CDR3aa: CASSPTSGETQYF
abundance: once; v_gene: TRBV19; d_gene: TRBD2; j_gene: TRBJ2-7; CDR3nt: TGTGCCAGTAGTATAGATGGGGAGGGACCTAACCGGTACTTC; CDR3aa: CASSIDGEGPNRYF
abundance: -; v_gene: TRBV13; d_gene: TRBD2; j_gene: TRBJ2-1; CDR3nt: TGTGCCAGCAGCTTAAATTCTTGGGGACTAGCGGGAGTAGGTGAGCAGTTCTTC; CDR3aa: CASSLNSWGLAGVGEQFF
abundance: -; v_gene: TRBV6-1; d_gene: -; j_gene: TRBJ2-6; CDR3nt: TGTGCCACCCGGTCCCCACTGACTGGGGCCAACGTCCTGACTTTC; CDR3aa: CATRSPLTGANVLTF
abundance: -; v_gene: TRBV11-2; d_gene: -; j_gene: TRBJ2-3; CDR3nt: TGTGCCAGCAGCTTGTTATCGGGAGCAGCAGATACGCAGTATTTT; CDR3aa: CASSLLSGAADTQYF
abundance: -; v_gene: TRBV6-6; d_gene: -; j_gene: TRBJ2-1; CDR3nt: TGTGCCAGCAGCCTCGGACAGAACAATGAGCAGTTCTTC; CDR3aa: CASSLGQNNEQFF
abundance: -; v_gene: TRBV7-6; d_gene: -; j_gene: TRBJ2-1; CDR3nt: TGTGCCAGCAGCTTAGATCGGGACTCCTACAATGAGCAGTTCTTC; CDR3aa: CASSLDRDSYNEQFF
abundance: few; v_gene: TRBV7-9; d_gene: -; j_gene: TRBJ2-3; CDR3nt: TGTGCCAGCAGCTTAGTGGGAGATACGCAGTATTTT; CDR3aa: CASSLVGDTQYF
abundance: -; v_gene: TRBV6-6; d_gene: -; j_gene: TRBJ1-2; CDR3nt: TGTGCCAGCAGTTACCCTTGGGGGGAGGAGGACTATGGCTACACCTTC; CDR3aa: CASSYPWGEEDYGYTF
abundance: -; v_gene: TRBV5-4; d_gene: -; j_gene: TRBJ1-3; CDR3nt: TGTGCCAGCAGCTTGGGCGGGTCCGGAAACACCATATATTTT; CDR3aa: CASSLGGSGNTIYF
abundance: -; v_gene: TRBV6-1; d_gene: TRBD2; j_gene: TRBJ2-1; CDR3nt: TGTGCCAGCAGTGAAGTGCGTCGACTAGCGTGGATCTTC; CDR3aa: CASSEVRRLAWIF
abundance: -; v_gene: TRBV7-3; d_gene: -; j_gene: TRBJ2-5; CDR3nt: TGTGCCAGCAGCTTAACTGGCCTCTCAGAGACCCAGTACTTC; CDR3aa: CASSLTGLSETQYF
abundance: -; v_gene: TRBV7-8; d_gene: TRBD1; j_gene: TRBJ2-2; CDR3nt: TGTGCCAGCAGCTCTGTACCCAGGGGGACCGGGGAGCTGTTTTTT; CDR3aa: CASSSVPRGTGELFF
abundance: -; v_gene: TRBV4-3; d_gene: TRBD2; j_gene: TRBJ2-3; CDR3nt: TGCGCCAGCAGCCAAGATCTAGCGGGATATTTTGATACGCAGTATTTT; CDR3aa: CASSQDLAGYFDTQYF
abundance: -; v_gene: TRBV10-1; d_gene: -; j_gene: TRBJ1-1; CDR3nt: TGCGCCAGCAGTGAAGATCGAGACCTGCTAGAAGCTTTCTTT; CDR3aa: CASSEDRDLLEAFF
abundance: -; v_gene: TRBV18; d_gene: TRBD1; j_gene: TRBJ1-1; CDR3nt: TGTGCCAGCTCCACCCAGGCACAGGGGGGCACTGAAGCTTTCTTT; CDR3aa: CASSTQAQGGTEAFF
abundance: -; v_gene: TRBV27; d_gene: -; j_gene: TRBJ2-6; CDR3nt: TGTGCCAGCAGTTTATCCTGGGGTGACTCTGGGGCCAACGTCCTGACTTTC; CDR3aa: CASSLSWGDSGANVLTF
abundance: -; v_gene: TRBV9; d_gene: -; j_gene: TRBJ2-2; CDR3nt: TGTGCCAGCAGCGTAGCTACAGGTTACACCGGGGAGCTGTTTTTT; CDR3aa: CASSVATGYTGELFF
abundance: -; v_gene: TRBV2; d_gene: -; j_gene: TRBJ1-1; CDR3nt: TGTGCCAGCCCCCGCGGGGGGGCGCGGACTGAAGCTTTCTTT; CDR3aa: CASPRGGARTEAFF
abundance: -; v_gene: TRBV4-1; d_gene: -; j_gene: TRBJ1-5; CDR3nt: TGCGCCAGCAGCCAAGATCCAGACCTAGGCAATCAGCCCCAGCATTTT; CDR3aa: CASSQDPDLGNQPQHF
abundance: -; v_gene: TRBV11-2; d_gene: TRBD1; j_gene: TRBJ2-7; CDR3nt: TGTGCCAGCAGCATCGGGACAGACTACGAGCAGTACTTC; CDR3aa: CASSIGTDYEQYF
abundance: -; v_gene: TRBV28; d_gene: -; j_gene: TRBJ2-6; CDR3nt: TGTGCCAGCAGTTCCCTAGGAGGAGCTGGGGCCAACGTCCTGACTTTC; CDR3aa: CASSSLGGAGANVLTF
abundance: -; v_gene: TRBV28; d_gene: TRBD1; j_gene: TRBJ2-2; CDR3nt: TGTGCCAGCAGTTTAATTAGGCAGGGGGTGGACACCGGGGAGCTGTTTTTT; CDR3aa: CASSLIRQGVDTGELFF
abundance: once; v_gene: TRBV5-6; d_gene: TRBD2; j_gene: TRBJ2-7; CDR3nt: TGTGCCAGCAGTACTAGCGGGAGCTACGAGCAGTACTTC; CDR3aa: CASSTSGSYEQYF
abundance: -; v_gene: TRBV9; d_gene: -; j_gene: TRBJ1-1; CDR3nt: TGTGCCAGCAGCGTAGATAATGGGGTCGGTACTGAAGCTTTCTTT; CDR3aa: CASSVDNGVGTEAFF
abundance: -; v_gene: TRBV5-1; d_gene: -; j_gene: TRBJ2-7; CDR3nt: TGCGCCAGCAGCTATGGCGGGTCATTGTACGAGCAGTACTTC; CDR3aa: CASSYGGSLYEQYF
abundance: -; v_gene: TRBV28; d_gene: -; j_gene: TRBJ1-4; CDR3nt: TGTGCCAGCAGTTCCCCGCGGGGGGCCGGGCTGTATGAAAAACTGTTTTTT; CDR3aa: CASSSPRGAGLYEKLFF
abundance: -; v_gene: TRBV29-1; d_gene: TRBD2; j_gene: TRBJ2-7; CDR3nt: TGCAGCGTTGAATTGGAGCGGGACTACGAGCAGTACTTC; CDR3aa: CSVELERDYEQYF
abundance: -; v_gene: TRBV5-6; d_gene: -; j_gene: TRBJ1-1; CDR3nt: TGTGCCAGCAGCTTTATTCAGGGACATACTGAAGCTTTCTTT; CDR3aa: CASSFIQGHTEAFF
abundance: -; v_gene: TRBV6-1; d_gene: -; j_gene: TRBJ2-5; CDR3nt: TGTGCCAGCAGTGAAGAGGGGAAGATCCAAGAGACCCAGTACTTC; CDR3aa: CASSEEGKIQETQYF
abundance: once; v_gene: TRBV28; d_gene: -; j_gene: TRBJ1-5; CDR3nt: TGTGCCAGCAGTGAACAGGGCTGGATGGATCAGCCCCAGCATTTT; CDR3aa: CASSEQGWMDQPQHF
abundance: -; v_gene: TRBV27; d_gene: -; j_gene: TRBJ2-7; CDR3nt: TGTGCCAGCCATTCAGGGGACTCCTACGAGCAGTACTTC; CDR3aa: CASHSGDSYEQYF
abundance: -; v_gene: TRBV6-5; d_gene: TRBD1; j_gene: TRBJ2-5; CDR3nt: TGTGCCAGCAGCCCGGAGACAGGGGTGGAGACCCAGTACTTC; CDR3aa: CASSPETGVETQYF
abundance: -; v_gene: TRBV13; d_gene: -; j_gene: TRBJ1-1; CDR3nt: TGTGCCAGCAGCTTAGGCCTCTCGGGCACTGAAGCTTTCTTT; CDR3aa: CASSLGLSGTEAFF
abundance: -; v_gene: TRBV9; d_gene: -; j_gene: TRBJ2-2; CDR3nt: TGTGCCAGCAGCGTGGGGCCGGCAGGGGCCAACACCGGGGAGCTGTTTTTT; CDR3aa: CASSVGPAGANTGELFF
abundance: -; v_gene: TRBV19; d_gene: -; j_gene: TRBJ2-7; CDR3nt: TGTGCCAGTACTCCCGGGACGGGACCCTACGAGCAGTACTTC; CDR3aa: CASTPGTGPYEQYF
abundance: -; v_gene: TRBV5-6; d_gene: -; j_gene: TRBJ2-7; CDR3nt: TGTGCCAGCAGCTCTCCCTCGGTAGGAGAGCAGTACTTC; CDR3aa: CASSSPSVGEQYF
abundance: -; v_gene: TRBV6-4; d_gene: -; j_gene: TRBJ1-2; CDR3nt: TGTGCCAGTGCCAGAATGAGTGATGTGGGCTATGGCTACACCTTC; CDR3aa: CASARMSDVGYGYTF
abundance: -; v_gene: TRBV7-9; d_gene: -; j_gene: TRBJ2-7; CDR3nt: TGTGCCAGCAGCCCGCTGGCCAGGGACGAGCAGTACTTC; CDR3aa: CASSPLARDEQYF
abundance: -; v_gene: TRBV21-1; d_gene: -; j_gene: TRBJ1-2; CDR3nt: TGTGCCAGCAGCAAAGTGAAAATGGGCAACAATGGCTACACCTTC; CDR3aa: CASSKVKMGNNGYTF
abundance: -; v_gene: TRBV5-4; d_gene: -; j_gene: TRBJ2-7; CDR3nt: TGTGCCAGCAGCCTTATAAGCTCCTACGAGCAGTACTTC; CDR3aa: CASSLISSYEQYF
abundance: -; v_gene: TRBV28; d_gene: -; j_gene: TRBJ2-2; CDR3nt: TGTGCCAGCAGTCCCCCCCTAGGGGAGCTGTTTTTT; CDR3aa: CASSPPLGELFF
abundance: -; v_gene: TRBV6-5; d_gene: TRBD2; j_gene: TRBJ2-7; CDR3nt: TGTGCCAGCAGTTACTCCCATAGCGGGGGTTACGAGCAGTACTTC; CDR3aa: CASSYSHSGGYEQYF
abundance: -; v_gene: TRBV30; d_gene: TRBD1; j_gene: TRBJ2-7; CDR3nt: TGTGCCTGGAGTGGACAGGGAGTCCTCTACGAGCAGTACTTC; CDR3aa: CAWSGQGVLYEQYF
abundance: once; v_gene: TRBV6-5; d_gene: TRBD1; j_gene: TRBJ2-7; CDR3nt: TGTGCCAGCAGAACCGGGACAGGGGATTACGAGCAGTACTTC; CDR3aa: CASRTGTGDYEQYF
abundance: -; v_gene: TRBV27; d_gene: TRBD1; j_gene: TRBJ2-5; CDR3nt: TGTGCCAGCAGTTTACTCGGGACAGGGGGCGGGGAGACCCAGTACTTC; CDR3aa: CASSLLGTGGGETQYF
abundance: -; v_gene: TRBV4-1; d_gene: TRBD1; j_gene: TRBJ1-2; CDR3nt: TGCGCCAGCAGCCAAGGACGACAGGGGGCGGCAGATGGCTACACCTTC; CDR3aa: CASSQGRQGAADGYTF
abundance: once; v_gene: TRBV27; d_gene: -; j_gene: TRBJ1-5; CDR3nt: TGTGCCAGCGGGACCCGCAATCAGCCCCAGCATTTT; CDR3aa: CASGTRNQPQHF
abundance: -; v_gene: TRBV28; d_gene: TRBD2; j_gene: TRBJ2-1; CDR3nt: TGTGCCAGCAGTACCATCCCGACTAGCGGGAAAGAATGGGGCTACAATGAGCAGTTCTTC; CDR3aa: CASSTIPTSGKEWGYNEQFF